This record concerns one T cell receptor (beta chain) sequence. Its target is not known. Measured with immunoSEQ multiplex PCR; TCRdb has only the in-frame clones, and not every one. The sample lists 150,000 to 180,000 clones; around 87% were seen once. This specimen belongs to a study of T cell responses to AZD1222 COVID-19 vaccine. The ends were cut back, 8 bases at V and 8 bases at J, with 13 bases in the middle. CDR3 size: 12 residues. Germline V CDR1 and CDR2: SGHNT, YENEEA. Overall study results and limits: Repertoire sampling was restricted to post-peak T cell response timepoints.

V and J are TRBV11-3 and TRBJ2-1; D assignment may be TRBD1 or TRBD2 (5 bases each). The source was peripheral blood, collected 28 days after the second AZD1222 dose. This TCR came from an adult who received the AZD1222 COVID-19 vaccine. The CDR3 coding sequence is TGTGCCAGCGGGGGAGCGACGCATGAGCAGTTCTTC. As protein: CASGGATHEQFF.